This T cell receptor beta chain was sequenced for a study of T cell repertoires in cytomegalovirus infection (dated by TCRdb to the late 2010s). The study in broad terms: The peptide stimulations were aimed at well-studied HLA-B-restricted epitopes as well as recently identified HLA-C-restricted CMV epitopes, whose presentation resists viral immunomodulation. The HLA type of each donor mattered for the analysis, because public TCR beta signatures pointed to carriage of CMV infection along with the matching HLA type. General study outcomes and caveats: Cumulative frequency of public TCR beta family members discriminated carriers of CMV infection plus the relevant HLA type in this cohort and an independent approximately 400-donor cohort. The ex vivo response was dominated by HLA-C-restricted CMV-specific TCR beta clonotypes, which also provided the single most frequent clonotype in two of eight donors.

This specimen's treatment or condition label, per the study, means: in vitro stimulation with specific CMV peptide epitopes to enrich CMV-specific T cells. Regarding this clonotype: Its antigen specificity is not known. No qualities accompany the bases; no much larger clone lies one base away.

TCRdb lists the instrument as Illumina HiSeq 1500. TCRdb itself trimmed the public reads at Q25 with fastp, ran MiXCR and retained productive beta chains. CDR3 protein duplicates are merged, each entry listing the most common genes and DNA. In this sample the table shows about 770,000 distinct CDR3 sequences, roughly 29% of which occur a single time. The top ten clones comprise about 12% of the sample. The TCR comes from a human donor in good health (CMV status not recorded). Some clones in this sample may be carry-over from other donors' samples. The sequenced sample was cultured CD8+ T cells from PBMCs, obtained from culture after CMV antigen stimulation.

Read as DNA, the sequence is TGTGCCAGCACCCCTGGGCTAGCGGGGGCGAGCTCCTACAATGAGCAGTTCTTC. This encodes CASTPGLAGASSYNEQFF. The sequence links TRBV7-9 to TRBJ2-1, and 10 junction bases match TRBD2. The CDR3 measures 18 amino acids from cysteine to phenylalanine. Of the read, only the CDR3 DNA is kept; its 54 bases are in frame from base 1. CDR1 and CDR2 were assigned from the germline V gene (reference sequence) as SEHNR and FQNEAQ. V trim: 7 bases; J trim: 0 bases; unmatched bases: 12.